Sequencing of this TCR beta chain was carried out in a study of radiation and T cells in renal cell carcinoma. Time point in this sample: blood 4 weeks post-SBRT, at nephrectomy. The treatment: 15 Gy SBRT to primary tumor, nephrectomy 4 weeks later. V trimming: 2 bases; J trimming: 3 bases; junction bases outside the gene matches: 9. CDR3 length: 16 amino acids. The germline V gene has CDR1 LGHNA and CDR2 YNFKEQ. Here immunoSEQ multiplex PCR was the method, and the copy in TCRdb shows in-frame clones only, minus some. The sample carries about 150,000 clones, roughly 90% recorded once. The chain has TRBV4-2 and TRBJ2-5; 7 bases are a match to TRBD2. The source of this sequence is a woman in her fifties or sixties with renal cell carcinoma. The sequencing used blood, collected from a patient whose treatment included radiotherapy and nephrectomy. The CDR3 DNA follows: TGTGCCAGCAGCCAATGGGGAGGGAGACTAGAAGAGACCCAGTACTTC. Translated, it gives CASSQWGGRLEETQYF.